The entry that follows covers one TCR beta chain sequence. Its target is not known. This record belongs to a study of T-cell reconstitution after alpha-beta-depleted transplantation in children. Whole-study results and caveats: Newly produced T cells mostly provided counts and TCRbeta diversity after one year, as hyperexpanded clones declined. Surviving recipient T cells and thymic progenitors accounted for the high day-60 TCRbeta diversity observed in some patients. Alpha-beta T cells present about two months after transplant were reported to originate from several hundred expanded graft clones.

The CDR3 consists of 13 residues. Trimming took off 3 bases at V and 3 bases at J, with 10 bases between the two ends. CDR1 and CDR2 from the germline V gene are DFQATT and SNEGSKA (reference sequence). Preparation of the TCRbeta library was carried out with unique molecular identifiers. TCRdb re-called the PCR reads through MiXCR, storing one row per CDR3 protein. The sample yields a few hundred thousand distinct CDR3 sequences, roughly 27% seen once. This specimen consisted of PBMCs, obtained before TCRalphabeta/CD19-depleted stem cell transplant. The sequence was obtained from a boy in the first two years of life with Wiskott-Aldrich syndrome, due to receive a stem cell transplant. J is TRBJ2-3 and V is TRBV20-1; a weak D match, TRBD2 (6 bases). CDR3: CSASHRETDTQYF. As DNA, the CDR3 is TGCAGTGCTAGTCACCGGGAGACAGATACGCAGTATTTT.